This record covers a single T cell receptor (beta chain). Its antigen is currently unknown. The treatment denotes: oral pan-JAK inhibitor, 5-10 mg twice daily. CDR1 is MNHEY and CDR2 is SMNVEV in the germline V gene (reference sequence). CDR3 length: 13 amino acids. V was trimmed by 3 bases and J by 5 bases, leaving 10 bases between them. This entry belongs to a study of CD8+ T cells in alopecia areata. Study-level points and caveats: For lesional scalp, especially alopecia totalis/universalis, clonality was higher than in normal scalp. Just one nonresponder means the tie between baseline CD8+ expansion and response stays uncertain. In scalp samples, resident alphabeta T cells of normal skin are also sequenced.

Sequencing templates came from extracted RNA that was reverse transcribed into cDNA. The table came from immunoSEQ multiplex PCR; TCRdb's copy has only in-frame clones and leaves some out. The table records some 200,000 clones, 58% of them present only once. Specimen: CD8+ T cells sorted from blood, collected at week 24, from a patient treated with tofacitinib. The receptor comes from a human donor with alopecia areata. The chain joins TRBV27 to TRBJ1-2; D is ambiguous. The CDR3 here is CASSFGQLYGYTF. The CDR3 DNA is TGTGCCAGCAGTTTCGGGCAGCTATATGGCTACACCTTC.